The rows below give T cell receptor beta chains drawn from one sample of a study of radiotherapy plus CTLA-4 blockade in lung cancer. The repertoire was sequenced with immunoSEQ multiplex PCR; TCRdb's copy has only in-frame clones and lacks some. The profile shows about 36,000 clones, 75% to 90% of them singletons. This material consisted of peripheral blood, taken from a patient treated with radiotherapy plus ipilimumab. The receptor set was obtained from a human donor with non-small cell lung cancer who had stable disease on radiotherapy plus ipilimumab. CDR3s include the opening cysteine and the closing phenylalanine or tryptophan. The D gene is left open where the match is weak. Size is omitted from some rows. Given values are once, few, many or a class for expanded clones.

once,TRBD1,TRBJ1-5,TRBV28,15,TGTGCCAGCAGCAAGCTCGGGACAGGCAATCAGCCCCAGCATTTT,CASSKLGTGNQPQHF
-,TRBD2,TRBJ2-5,TRBV7-2,18,TGTGCCAGCAGCTTAGTAGCGGCGGGGGGTACCTACCAAGAGACCCAGTACTTC,CASSLVAAGGTYQETQYF
-,TRBD2,TRBJ2-1,TRBV4-3,17,TGCGCCAGCAGCCCCCTCGGAGCGGGAGGGAAAAACAATGAGCAGTTCTTC,CASSPLGAGGKNNEQFF
-,-,TRBJ2-7,TRBV18,13,TGTGCCAGCTCACCCCCCGACTGGAAAGAGCAGTACTTC,CASSPPDWKEQYF
-,-,TRBJ1-5,TRBV6-5,13,TGTGCCAGCAGTTATGACAGATATCAGCCCCAGCATTTT,CASSYDRYQPQHF
few,TRBD1,TRBJ1-2,TRBV30,13,TGTGCCTGGAGTGGGGACAGGATCTATGGCTACACCTTC,CAWSGDRIYGYTF
-,TRBD1,TRBJ2-7,TRBV4-1,15,TGCGCCAGCAGCCAACCAGCCAGGGGGCGCGTCGAGCAGTACTTC,CASSQPARGRVEQYF
-,-,TRBJ1-1,TRBV10-2,13,TGCGCCAGCAGGGAGCTAATGAACACTGAAGCTTTCTTT,CASRELMNTEAFF
-,TRBD2,TRBJ2-1,TRBV5-6,15,TGTGCCAGCAGCTTGAGACTAGCCCCCTACAATGAGCAGTTCTTC,CASSLRLAPYNEQFF
-,TRBD2,TRBJ2-5,TRBV19,18,TGTGCCAGTAGTATTAGGGGACTAGCGGGATCTGCGGGGGAGACCCAGTACTTC,CASSIRGLAGSAGETQYF
-,TRBD1,TRBJ2-5,TRBV6-6,15,TGTGCCAGCAGTTCCGGTACAGGGGACGGGGAGACCCAGTACTTC,CASSSGTGDGETQYF
-,TRBD1,TRBJ2-7,TRBV5-1,17,TGCGCCAGCAGCTCGAGGGACAGGGTGTCAGCTTCCTACGAGCAGTACTTC,CASSSRDRVSASYEQYF
-,TRBD1,TRBJ2-3,TRBV7-2,16,TGTGCCAGCAGCTCTCAGGGGGTTCCACCTCCAGATACGCAGTATTTT,CASSSQGVPPPDTQYF
-,TRBD2,TRBJ2-4,TRBV7-9,15,TGTGCCAGCAGCCCGGGAGCGGGAGTCAAAAACATTCAGTACTTC,CASSPGAGVKNIQYF
once,-,TRBJ2-7,TRBV7-2,12,TGTGCCAGCAGCCCGGACAACTACGAGCAGTACTTC,CASSPDNYEQYF
-,TRBD2,TRBJ2-3,TRBV7-2,17,TGTGCCAGCAGCTATCCCACTTTAGCGGGAGGGCCCCATACGCAGTATTTT,CASSYPTLAGGPHTQYF
-,-,TRBJ2-3,TRBV5-6,16,TGTGCCAGCAGCTCCGGGACTTCCTTTGTTTCAGATACGCAGTATTTT,CASSSGTSFVSDTQYF
-,-,TRBJ2-1,TRBV9,13,TGTGCCAGCAGCGTAGAAGCCCACAATGAGCAGTTCTTC,CASSVEAHNEQFF
-,-,TRBJ1-5,TRBV6-1,16,TGTGCCAGCAGTGAAGTAGCGGGGGGCCCGAATCAGCCCCAGCATTTT,CASSEVAGGPNQPQHF
once,-,TRBJ2-3,TRBV9,14,TGTGCCAGCAGCGTAGCCAGGGCTTTAGATACGCAGTATTTT,CASSVARALDTQYF
-,-,TRBJ2-1,TRBV5-1,13,TGCGCCAGCAGCTTGGGGCTAGGGAGTGAGCAGTTCTTC,CASSLGLGSEQFF
-,-,TRBJ1-2,TRBV5-4,13,TGTGCCAGCAGTTCAGATTCACAAAGAGGCTACACCTTC,CASSSDSQRGYTF
few,-,TRBJ2-1,TRBV7-3,13,TGTGCCAGCAGCGAACACCCCAGCAATGAGCAGTTCTTC,CASSEHPSNEQFF
-,-,TRBJ1-1,TRBV19,11,TGTGCCAGTAGTACATACACTGAAGCTTTCTTT,CASSTYTEAFF
-,-,TRBJ1-2,TRBV25-1,14,TGTGCCAGCAGTGAATGGGCGGGTGCCTATGGCTACACCTTC,CASSEWAGAYGYTF
-,-,TRBJ2-5,TRBV10-1,12,TGCGCCAGCAGTGCCGGGCAAGAGACCCAGTACTTC,CASSAGQETQYF
-,TRBD1,TRBJ2-2,TRBV6-9,20,TGTGCCAGCAGCCATAGACGGGGACAGGGGCTTCCCTCGAACACCGGGGAGCTGTTTTTT,CASSHRRGQGLPSNTGELFF
-,TRBD1,TRBJ1-1,TRBV6-1,14,TGTGCCAGCAATCAACAGGGGAGGAACACTGAAGCTTTCTTT,CASNQQGRNTEAFF
-,TRBD2,TRBJ2-3,TRBV30,15,TGTGCCTGGAGTACGGGGGGAACTCCCACAGATACGCAGTATTTT,CAWSTGGTPTDTQYF